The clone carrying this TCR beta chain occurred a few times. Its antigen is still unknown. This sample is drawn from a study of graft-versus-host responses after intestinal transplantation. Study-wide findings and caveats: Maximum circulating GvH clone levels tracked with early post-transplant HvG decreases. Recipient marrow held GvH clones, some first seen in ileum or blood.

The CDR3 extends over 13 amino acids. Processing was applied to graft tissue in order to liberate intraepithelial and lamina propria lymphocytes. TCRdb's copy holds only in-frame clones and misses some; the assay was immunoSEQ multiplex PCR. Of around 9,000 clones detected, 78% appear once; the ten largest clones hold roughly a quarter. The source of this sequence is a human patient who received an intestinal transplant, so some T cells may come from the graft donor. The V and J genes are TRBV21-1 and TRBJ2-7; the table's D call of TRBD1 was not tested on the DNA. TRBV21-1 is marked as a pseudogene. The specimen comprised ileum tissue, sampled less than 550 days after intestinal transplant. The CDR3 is CASSSSQGYEQYF. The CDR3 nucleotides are TGTGCCAGCAGCAGCTCACAGGGCTACGAGCAGTACTTC.